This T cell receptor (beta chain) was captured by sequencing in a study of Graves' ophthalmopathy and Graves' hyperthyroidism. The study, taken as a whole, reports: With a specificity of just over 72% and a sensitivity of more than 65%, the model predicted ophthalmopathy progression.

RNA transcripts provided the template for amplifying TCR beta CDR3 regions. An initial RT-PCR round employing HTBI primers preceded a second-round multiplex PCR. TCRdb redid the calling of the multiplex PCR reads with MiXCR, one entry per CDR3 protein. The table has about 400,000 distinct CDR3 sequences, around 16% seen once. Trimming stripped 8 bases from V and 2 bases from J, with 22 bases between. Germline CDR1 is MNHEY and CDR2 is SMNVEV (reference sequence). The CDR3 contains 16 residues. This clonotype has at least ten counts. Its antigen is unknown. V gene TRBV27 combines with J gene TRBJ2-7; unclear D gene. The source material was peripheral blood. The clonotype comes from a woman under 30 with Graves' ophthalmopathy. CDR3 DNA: TGTGCCAGCCGACCTCCCTTTGGCGGTGGGCCCTACGAGCAGTACTTC. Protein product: CASRPPFGGGPYEQYF.